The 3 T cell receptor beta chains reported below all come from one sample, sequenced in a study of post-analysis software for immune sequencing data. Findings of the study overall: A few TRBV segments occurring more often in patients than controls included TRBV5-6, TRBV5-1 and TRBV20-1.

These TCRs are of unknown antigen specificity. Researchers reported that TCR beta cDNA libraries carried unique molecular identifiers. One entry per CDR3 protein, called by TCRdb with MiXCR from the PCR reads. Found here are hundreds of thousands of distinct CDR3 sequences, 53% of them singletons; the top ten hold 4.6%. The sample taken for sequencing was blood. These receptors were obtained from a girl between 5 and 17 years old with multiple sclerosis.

CDR3 residues: CASSPRLSGQGYNEQFF. The CDR3 DNA sequence: TGTGCCAGCAGCCCTAGACTTTCGGGACAGGGATACAATGAGCAGTTCTTC. The V gene is TRBV14, the J gene TRBJ2-1; 9 positions agree with TRBD1. Germline V lookup: CDR1 SGHDN, CDR2 FVKESK. The CDR3 is made up of 17 amino acids. V lost 4 bases to trimming and J lost 4 bases; unmatched junction nucleotides: 11. Full variable domain (remainder filled in from reference TRBV14 and TRBJ2-1): EAGVTQFPSHSVIEKGQTVTLRCDPISGHDNLYWYRRVMGKEIKFLLHFVKESKQDESGMPNNRFLAERTGGTYSTLKVQPAELEDSGVYFCASSPRLSGQGYNEQFFGPGTRLTVL.

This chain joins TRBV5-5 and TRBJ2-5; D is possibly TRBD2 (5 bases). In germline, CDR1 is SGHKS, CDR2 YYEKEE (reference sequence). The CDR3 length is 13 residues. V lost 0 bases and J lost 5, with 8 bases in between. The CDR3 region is CASSLATMETQYF. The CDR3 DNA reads TGTGCCAGCAGCTTGGCGACTATGGAGACCCAGTACTTC.

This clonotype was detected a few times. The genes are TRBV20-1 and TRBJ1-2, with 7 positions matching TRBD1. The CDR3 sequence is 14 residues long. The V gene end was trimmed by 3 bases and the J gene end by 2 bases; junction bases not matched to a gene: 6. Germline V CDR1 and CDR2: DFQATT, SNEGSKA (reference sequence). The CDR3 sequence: CSARRQGGNYGYTF. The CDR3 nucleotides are TGCAGTGCTAGGAGGCAGGGGGGCAACTATGGCTACACCTTC.